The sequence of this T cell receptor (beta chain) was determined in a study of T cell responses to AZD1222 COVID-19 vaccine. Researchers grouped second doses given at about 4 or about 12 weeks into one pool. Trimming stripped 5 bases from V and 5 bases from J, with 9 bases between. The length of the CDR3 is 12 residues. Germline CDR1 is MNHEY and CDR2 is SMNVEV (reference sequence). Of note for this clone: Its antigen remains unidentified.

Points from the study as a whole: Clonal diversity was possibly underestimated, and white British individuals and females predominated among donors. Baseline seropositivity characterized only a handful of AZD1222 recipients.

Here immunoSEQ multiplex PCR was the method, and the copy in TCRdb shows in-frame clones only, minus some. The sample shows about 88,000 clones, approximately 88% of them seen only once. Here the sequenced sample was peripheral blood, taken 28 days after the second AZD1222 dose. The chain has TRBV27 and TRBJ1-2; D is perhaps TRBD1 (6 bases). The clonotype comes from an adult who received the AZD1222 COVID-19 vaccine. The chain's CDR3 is CASSLQGYGYTF. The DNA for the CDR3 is TGTGCCAGCAGTCTACAGGGTTATGGCTACACCTTC.